These T cell receptor beta chains were read from a single sample in a study of T cell responses to AZD1222 COVID-19 vaccine. Sequencing was performed with immunoSEQ multiplex PCR; in TCRdb, only in-frame clones are kept and a portion is missing. Among approximately 190,000 clones listed, roughly 90% were seen once. This specimen consisted of peripheral blood, obtained on day 0 of AZD1222 vaccination. Source of these receptors: an adult in good health. The CDR3 runs from the conserved cysteine through the conserved F or W. The D gene is left open where the match is weak. The size of a clone is reported for some rows only, either as once, few or many, or as a class for expanded clones.

TGTGCCAGCAGCTATACAGACAGGGACACTGAAGCTTTCTTT | CASSYTDRDTEAFF | TRBD1 | - | TRBJ1-1 | TRBV6-1
TGTGCCAGCAGCCCCGCGAACACAGATACGCAGTATTTT | CASSPANTDTQYF | - | - | TRBJ2-3 | TRBV9
TGTGCCAGCAGTTCATCGTGGTTCGGCAGGCTGATGTCAAATGAAAAACTGTTTTTT | CASSSSWFGRLMSNEKLFF | - | - | TRBJ1-4 | TRBV28
TGTGCCAGCAGCCCCGGGTTAGATGAGCAGTTCTTC | CASSPGLDEQFF | - | once | TRBJ2-1 | TRBV5-4
TGTGCCAGCAGCGTAGCCTTCGGAAACTATGGCTACACCTTC | CASSVAFGNYGYTF | - | - | TRBJ1-2 | TRBV9
TGTGCCAGCAGCTTATTGGCAGGGGATCCTAGCACAGATACGCAGTATTTT | CASSLLAGDPSTDTQYF | - | - | TRBJ2-3 | TRBV7-3
TGTGCCAGCACCCTAGCAGTCCAGGGACCTCAGCCCCAGCATTTT | CASTLAVQGPQPQHF | - | - | TRBJ1-5 | TRBV28
TGTGCCAGCTCACCAAGGGACAGGATAGTCAATGAGCAGTTCTTC | CASSPRDRIVNEQFF | TRBD1 | once | TRBJ2-1 | TRBV18
TGTGCCACCAGTCGTTCGGGCTACAATGAGCAGTTCTTC | CATSRSGYNEQFF | - | - | TRBJ2-1 | TRBV24-1
TGTGCCAGTAGTTACAGGCCTGGGGTCGCCAATCAGCCCCAGCATTTT | CASSYRPGVANQPQHF | - | - | TRBJ1-5 | TRBV19
TGTGCCAGCAGCTCGGACAGGGACACTGAAGCTTTCTTT | CASSSDRDTEAFF | TRBD1 | - | TRBJ1-1 | TRBV7-8
TGTGCCAGTAATAAGCGGGAGGGCCGCGATGAGCAGTTCTTC | CASNKREGRDEQFF | TRBD2 | - | TRBJ2-1 | TRBV19
TGCAGCGTTGAACTCTCTCGGGGGCGAGATGGCTACACCTTC | CSVELSRGRDGYTF | - | few | TRBJ1-2 | TRBV29-1
TGTGCCAGCAGCTTAGAGGGGACAGGGGTTACCGAAAAACTGTTTTTT | CASSLEGTGVTEKLFF | TRBD1 | - | TRBJ1-4 | TRBV7-9
TGTGCCAGCAGCACTCCGACTAGCGGGGGCAGGCCTTACAATGAGCAGTTCTTC | CASSTPTSGGRPYNEQFF | TRBD2 | - | TRBJ2-1 | TRBV9
TGTGCCAGCAGTGCGCGCACCGGACCAGGGGAACTCTATGGCTACACCTTC | CASSARTGPGELYGYTF | - | - | TRBJ1-2 | TRBV6-1
TGTGCCAGCAGCCAAGGTGGGGTCGGCTCTGGAAACACCATATATTTT | CASSQGGVGSGNTIYF | - | medium-sized | TRBJ1-3 | TRBV3-1/TRBV3-2
TGTGCCAGCAGCTCCCTAGGGACCACCGGGGAGCTGTTTTTT | CASSSLGTTGELFF | - | - | TRBJ2-2 | TRBV7-9
TGTGCCAGCAGTCCGGGACACCGCAATCAGCCCCAGCATTTT | CASSPGHRNQPQHF | - | once | TRBJ1-5 | TRBV27
TGTGCCAGCAGCAAGAAGAACACTGAAGCTTTCTTT | CASSKKNTEAFF | - | - | TRBJ1-1 | TRBV7-3
TGCAGCGTCCAATCCCGGGGCTCACAAGAGACCCAGTACTTC | CSVQSRGSQETQYF | - | - | TRBJ2-5 | TRBV29-1
TGTGCCAGTAGTAGGGCCCGTGGGGAGACCCAGTACTTC | CASSRARGETQYF | - | - | TRBJ2-5 | TRBV19
TGTGCCAGTCAGCCGGGACTAGTCTTCCATGAGCAGTTCTTC | CASQPGLVFHEQFF | TRBD2 | few | TRBJ2-1 | TRBV5-6